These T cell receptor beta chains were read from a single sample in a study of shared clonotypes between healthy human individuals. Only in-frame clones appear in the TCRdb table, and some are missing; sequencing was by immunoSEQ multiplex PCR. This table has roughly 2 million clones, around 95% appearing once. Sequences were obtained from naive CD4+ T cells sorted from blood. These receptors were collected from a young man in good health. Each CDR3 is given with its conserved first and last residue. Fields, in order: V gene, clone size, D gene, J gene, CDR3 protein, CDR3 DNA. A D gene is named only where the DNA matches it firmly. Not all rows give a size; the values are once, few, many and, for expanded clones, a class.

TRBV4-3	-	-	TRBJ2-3	CASSQTPGGTDTQYF	TGCGCCAGCAGCCAAACTCCCGGCGGCACAGATACGCAGTATTTT
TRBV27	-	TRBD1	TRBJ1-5	CASSGGQLSNQPQHF	TGTGCCAGCTCGGGGGGACAGTTAAGCAATCAGCCCCAGCATTTT
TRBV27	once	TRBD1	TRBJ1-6	CASSRTGQGDDSPLHF	TGTGCCAGCAGTAGAACAGGACAGGGAGACGATTCACCCCTCCACTTT
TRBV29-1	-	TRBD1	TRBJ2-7	CSARQGLGEQYF	TGCAGCGCCCGACAGGGTCTCGGCGAGCAGTACTTC
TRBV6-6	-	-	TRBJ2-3	CASSSPGFTDTQYF	TGTGCCAGCAGTAGCCCGGGGTTCACAGATACGCAGTATTTT
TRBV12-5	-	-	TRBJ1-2	CASLGVTHNYGYTF	TGTGCTAGTTTAGGCGTGACTCATAACTATGGCTACACCTTC
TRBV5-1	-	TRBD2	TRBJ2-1	CASSSTGTSVYNEQFF	TGCGCCAGCAGCTCTACCGGGACTAGCGTCTACAATGAGCAGTTCTTC
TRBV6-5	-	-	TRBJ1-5	CASRPGPLSGQPQHF	TGTGCCAGCAGACCGGGACCGCTTTCGGGGCAGCCCCAGCATTTT
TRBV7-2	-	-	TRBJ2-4	CASSFFSRVLAKNIQYF	TGTGCCAGCAGCTTCTTTAGCAGGGTACTAGCCAAAAACATTCAGTACTTC
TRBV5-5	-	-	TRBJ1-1	CASSFWENTEAFF	TGTGCCAGCAGCTTTTGGGAGAACACTGAAGCTTTCTTT
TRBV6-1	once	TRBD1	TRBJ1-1	CASSENFGPTGRPEAFF	TGTGCCAGCAGTGAAAATTTTGGTCCGACAGGGCGGCCTGAAGCTTTCTTT
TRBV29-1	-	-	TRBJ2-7	CSVARGSYEQYF	TGCAGCGTTGCCAGGGGCTCCTACGAGCAGTACTTC
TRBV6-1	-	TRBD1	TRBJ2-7	CASSGWDRDSYEQYF	TGTGCCAGCAGTGGATGGGACAGGGACTCCTACGAGCAGTACTTC
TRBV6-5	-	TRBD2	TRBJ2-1	CASSLREGKDEQFF	TGTGCCAGCAGTCTACGGGAGGGGAAAGATGAGCAGTTCTTC
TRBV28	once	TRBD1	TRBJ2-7	CASSSGTELYEQYF	TGTGCCAGCAGTTCCGGGACAGAACTCTACGAGCAGTACTTC
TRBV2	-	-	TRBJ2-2	CASTSTANTGELFF	TGTGCCAGCACAAGTACAGCGAACACCGGGGAGCTGTTTTTT
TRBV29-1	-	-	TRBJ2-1	CSVAHGQVYNEQFF	TGCAGCGTTGCTCATGGACAAGTTTACAATGAGCAGTTCTTC
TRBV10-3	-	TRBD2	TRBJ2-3	CAISLSSGGSTDTQYF	TGTGCCATCAGCCTCAGTAGCGGGGGTAGCACAGATACGCAGTATTTT
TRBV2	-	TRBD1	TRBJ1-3	CASSEVGTVPGNTIYF	TGTGCCAGCAGTGAAGTGGGGACAGTGCCGGGAAACACCATATATTTT
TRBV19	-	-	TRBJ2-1	CAISRGPYNEQFF	TGTGCCATCAGTAGGGGACCCTACAATGAGCAGTTCTTC
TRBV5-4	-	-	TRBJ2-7	CASSATGLRDHEQYF	TGTGCCAGCAGCGCTACGGGACTGCGCGACCACGAGCAGTACTTC
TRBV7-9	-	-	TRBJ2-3	CASSLVEDTQYF	TGTGCCAGCAGCTTAGTGGAAGATACGCAGTATTTT
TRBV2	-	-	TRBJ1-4	CASSEAGRGIEKLFF	TGTGCCAGCAGTGAAGCGGGGCGGGGGATAGAAAAACTGTTTTTT
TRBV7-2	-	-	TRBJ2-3	CASSLESNTQYF	TGTGCCAGCAGCTTAGAGTCCAATACGCAGTATTTT
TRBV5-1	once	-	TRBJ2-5	CASSLAQGQGQETQYF	TGCGCCAGCAGCTTGGCCCAAGGGCAGGGGCAAGAGACCCAGTACTTC
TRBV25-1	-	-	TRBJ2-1	CATSTLGHEQFF	TGTGCCACCTCTACACTAGGCCATGAGCAGTTCTTC
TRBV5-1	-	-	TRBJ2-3	CASAVGPDTQYF	TGCGCCAGCGCCGTGGGCCCAGATACGCAGTATTTT
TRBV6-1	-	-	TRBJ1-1	CASSLQENTEAFF	TGTGCCAGCAGTTTACAGGAGAACACTGAAGCTTTCTTT
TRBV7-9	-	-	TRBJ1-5	CASSLSEGQPQHF	TGTGCCAGCAGCTTATCGGAGGGGCAGCCCCAGCATTTT
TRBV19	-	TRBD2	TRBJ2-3	CASSIESGATDTQYF	TGTGCCAGTAGTATAGAAAGCGGGGCCACAGATACGCAGTATTTT
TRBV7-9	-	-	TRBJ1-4	CASSLEVGQFQMPEKLFF	TGTGCCAGCAGCTTAGAAGTCGGACAGTTCCAGATGCCGGAAAAACTGTTTTTT
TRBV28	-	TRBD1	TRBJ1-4	CASSLRGQGREKLFF	TGTGCCAGCAGTCTCCGAGGACAGGGGAGGGAAAAACTGTTTTTT
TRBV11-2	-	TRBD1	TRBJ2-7	CASSLDALGGLTYEQYF	TGTGCCAGCAGCTTGGACGCCTTAGGGGGCCTTACCTACGAGCAGTACTTC
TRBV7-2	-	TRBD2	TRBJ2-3	CASSLSSGSTDTQYF	TGTGCCAGCAGCTTATCTAGCGGGTCCACAGATACGCAGTATTTT
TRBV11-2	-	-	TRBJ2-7	CASSLDPADQTYEQYF	TGTGCCAGCAGCTTAGATCCCGCGGATCAGACTTACGAGCAGTACTTC
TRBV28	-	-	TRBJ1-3	CASSLPGHSGNTIYF	TGTGCCAGCAGTTTGCCAGGGCACTCTGGAAACACCATATATTTT
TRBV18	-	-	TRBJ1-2	CASSPGTDRTYGYTF	TGTGCCAGCTCACCGGGAACAGACAGGACCTATGGCTACACCTTC
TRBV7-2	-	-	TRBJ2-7	CASKGGASAYEQYF	TGTGCCAGCAAAGGGGGGGCGTCGGCCTACGAGCAGTACTTC
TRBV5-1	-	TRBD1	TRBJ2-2	CASRSGTGGPGELFF	TGCGCCAGCAGGAGTGGGACAGGGGGACCCGGGGAGCTGTTTTTT
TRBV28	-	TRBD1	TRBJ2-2	CASSLQGAGTGELFF	TGTGCCAGCAGTCTACAGGGGGCCGGTACCGGGGAGCTGTTTTTT
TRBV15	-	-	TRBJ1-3	CATSMGGSGNTIYF	TGTGCCACCAGCATGGGGGGCTCTGGAAACACCATATATTTT
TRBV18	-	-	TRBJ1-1	CASARMNTEAFF	TGTGCCAGCGCACGAATGAACACTGAAGCTTTCTTT
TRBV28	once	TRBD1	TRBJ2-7	CASSFPGQGAYEQYF	TGTGCCAGCAGTTTCCCTGGACAGGGGGCTTACGAGCAGTACTTC
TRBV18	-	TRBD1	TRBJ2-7	CASSPGQGAYEQYF	TGTGCCAGCTCACCGGGACAGGGGGCTTACGAGCAGTACTTC
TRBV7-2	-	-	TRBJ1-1	CASSLGNSYAEAFF	TGTGCCAGCAGCTTAGGGAACAGTTACGCTGAAGCTTTCTTT
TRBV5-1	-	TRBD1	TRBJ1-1	CASSLTSLTGGSTEAFF	TGCGCCAGCAGCTTGACCTCATTGACAGGGGGTAGCACTGAAGCTTTCTTT
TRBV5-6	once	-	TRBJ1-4	CASSLVTNEKLFF	TGTGCCAGCAGCTTAGTTACTAATGAAAAACTGTTTTTT
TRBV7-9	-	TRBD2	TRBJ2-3	CASSFTLTSGKEDTQYF	TGTGCCAGCAGCTTTACGCTTACTAGCGGGAAAGAGGATACGCAGTATTTT
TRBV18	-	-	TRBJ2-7	CASSPTSYEQYF	TGTGCCAGCTCACCTACTTCCTACGAGCAGTACTTC
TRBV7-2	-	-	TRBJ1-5	CASSYQPGIQPQHF	TGTGCCAGCAGCTACCAGCCTGGAATTCAGCCCCAGCATTTT
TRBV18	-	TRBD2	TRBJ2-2	CASSPMSSGIIDTGELFF	TGTGCCAGCTCACCGATGTCTAGCGGGATTATTGACACCGGGGAGCTGTTTTTT
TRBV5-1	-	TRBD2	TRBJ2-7	CASSLIAGPYEQYF	TGCGCCAGCAGCTTGATAGCGGGACCCTACGAGCAGTACTTC
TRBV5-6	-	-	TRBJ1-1	CASSPGRWNTEAFF	TGTGCCAGCAGTCCGGGACGGTGGAACACTGAAGCTTTCTTT